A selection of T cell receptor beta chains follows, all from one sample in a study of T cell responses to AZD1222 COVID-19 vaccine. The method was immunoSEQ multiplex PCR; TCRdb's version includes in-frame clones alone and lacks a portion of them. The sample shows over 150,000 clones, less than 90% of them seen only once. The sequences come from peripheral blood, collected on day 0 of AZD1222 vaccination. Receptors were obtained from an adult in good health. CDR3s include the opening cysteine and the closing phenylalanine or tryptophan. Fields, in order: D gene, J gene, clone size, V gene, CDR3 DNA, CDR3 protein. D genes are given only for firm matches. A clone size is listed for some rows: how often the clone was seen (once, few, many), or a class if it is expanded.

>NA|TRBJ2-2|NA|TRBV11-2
TGTGCCAGCAGCTTAGGCAGGGAGCTGTTTTTT
CASSLGRELFF
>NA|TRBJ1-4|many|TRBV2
TGTGCCAGCAGCCCAGATCAGGGGTGGGGTAATGAAAAACTGTTTTTT
CASSPDQGWGNEKLFF
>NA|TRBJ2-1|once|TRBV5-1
TGCGCCAGCAGCCCGCACTCGAGCTCCTACAATGAGCAGTTCTTC
CASSPHSSSYNEQFF
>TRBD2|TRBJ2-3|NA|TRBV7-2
TGTGCCAGCAGCTTAGGGACTAGCGGGGATACGCAGTATTTT
CASSLGTSGDTQYF
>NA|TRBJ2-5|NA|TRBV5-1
TGCGCCAGCAGCTTGGGGACCGGAGAGACCCAGTACTTC
CASSLGTGETQYF
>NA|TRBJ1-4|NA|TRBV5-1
TGCGCCAGCAGCCCGGACCCACCGGATGAAAAACTGTTTTTT
CASSPDPPDEKLFF
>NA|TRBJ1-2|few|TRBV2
TGTGCCAGCAGTGAAGACGGGAACTATGGCTACACCTTC
CASSEDGNYGYTF
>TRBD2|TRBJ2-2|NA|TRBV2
TGTGCCAGCAGAGGGGGACTAGCGGGGGCGAACACCGGGGAGCTGTTTTTT
CASRGGLAGANTGELFF
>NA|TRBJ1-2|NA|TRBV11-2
TGTGCCAGCAGCAACGCCCATCGGGGGGTCTATGGCTACACCTTC
CASSNAHRGVYGYTF
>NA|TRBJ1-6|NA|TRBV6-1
TGTGCCAGCAGTGACAGATCCCTTGGTTCACCCCTCCACTTT
CASSDRSLGSPLHF
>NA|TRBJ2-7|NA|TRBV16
TGTGCCAGCAGCCAATTCAGCGGCGGTATCGGCGAGCAGTACTTC
CASSQFSGGIGEQYF
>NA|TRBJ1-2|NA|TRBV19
TGTGCCAGTAGTACCACAGGGAGGGCTAACTATGGCTACACCTTC
CASSTTGRANYGYTF
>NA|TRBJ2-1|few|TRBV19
TGTGCCAGTAGGGTCGGGACCAATTACAATGAGCAGTTCTTC
CASRVGTNYNEQFF
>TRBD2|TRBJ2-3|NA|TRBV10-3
TGTGCCATCAGTGACAGCGGGGGCACAGATACGCAGTATTTT
CAISDSGGTDTQYF
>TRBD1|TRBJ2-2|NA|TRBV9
TGTGCCAGCAGCGTAGGTGGGACAGCGAACACCGGGGAGCTGTTTTTT
CASSVGGTANTGELFF
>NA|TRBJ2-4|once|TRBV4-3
TGCGCCAGCAGCCCTGATAGACTAGAAGTTGACATTCAGTACTTC
CASSPDRLEVDIQYF
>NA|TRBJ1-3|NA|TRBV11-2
TGTGCCAGCAGCCCCCCTTGGGGGGTGGGAAACACCATATATTTT
CASSPPWGVGNTIYF
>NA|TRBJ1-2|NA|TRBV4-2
TGTGCCAGCAGCCAAGACTACGGGGCTAACTATGGCTACACCTTC
CASSQDYGANYGYTF
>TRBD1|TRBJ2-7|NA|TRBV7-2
TGTGCCAGCAGCTTAGGTACGGGACAGGGTTACGAGCAGTACTTC
CASSLGTGQGYEQYF
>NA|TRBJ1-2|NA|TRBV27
TGTGCCAGCAGTTTACACCCGGATAACTATGGCTACACCTTC
CASSLHPDNYGYTF
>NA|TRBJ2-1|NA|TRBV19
TGTGCCAGTAGTATAGGTCTCGGGGTTGAGCAGTTCTTC
CASSIGLGVEQFF
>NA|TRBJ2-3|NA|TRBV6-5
TGTGCCAGCAGTTACGCCGGCAGCCGCACAGATACGCAGTATTTT
CASSYAGSRTDTQYF
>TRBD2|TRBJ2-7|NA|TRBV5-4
TGTGCCAGCAGCGCGACTAGCGGGGGACTCTACGAGCAGTACTTC
CASSATSGGLYEQYF
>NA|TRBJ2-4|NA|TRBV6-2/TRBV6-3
TGTGCCAGCAGTTTTCCGGGGTCCTCCAAAAACATTCAGTACTTC
CASSFPGSSKNIQYF
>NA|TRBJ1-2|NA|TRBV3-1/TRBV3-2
TGTGCCAGCAGCCACCGTATAGCTAACTATGGCTACACCTTC
CASSHRIANYGYTF
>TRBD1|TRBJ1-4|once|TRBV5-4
TGTGCCAGTGGGACAGGGGGTGAAAAACTGTTTTTT
CASGTGGEKLFF
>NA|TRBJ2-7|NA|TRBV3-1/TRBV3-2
TGTGCCAGCAGCCAAGCGTGGGAGCAGTACTTC
CASSQAWEQYF
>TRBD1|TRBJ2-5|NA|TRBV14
TGTGCCAGCAGCCCGGGACAGGTACCAAGGCAAGAGACCCAGTACTTC
CASSPGQVPRQETQYF
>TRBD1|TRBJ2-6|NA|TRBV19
TGTGCCAGTAGTATAGCTGGGGCAGGGGGCGTTGGGGCCAACGTCCTGACTTTC
CASSIAGAGGVGANVLTF
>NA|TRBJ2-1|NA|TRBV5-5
TGTGCCAGCAGTCTGCAGGACAATGAGCAGTTCTTC
CASSLQDNEQFF
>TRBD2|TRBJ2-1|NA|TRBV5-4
TGTGCCAGTACCCGATCCAGGACTAGCGGGGGCGAAGAGCAGTTCTTC
CASTRSRTSGGEEQFF
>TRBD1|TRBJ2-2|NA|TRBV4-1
TGCGCCAGCAGCCTCCCGACAGGGGGCGATGGTGGCGGGGAGCTGTTTTTT
CASSLPTGGDGGGELFF
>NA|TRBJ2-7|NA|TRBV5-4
TGTGCCAGCAGTCGAGGGACTGAACTCTACGAGCAGTACTTC
CASSRGTELYEQYF
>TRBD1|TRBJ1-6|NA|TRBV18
TGTGCCAGCTCACTATATTACAGGGGAGACCATAATTCACCCCTCCACTTT
CASSLYYRGDHNSPLHF
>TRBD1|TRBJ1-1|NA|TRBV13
TGTGCCAGCAGCATCGGGACAGGGGGGGTCACTGAAGCTTTCTTT
CASSIGTGGVTEAFF
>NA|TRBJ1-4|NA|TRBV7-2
TGTGCCAGCAGCTTAGCTTGGACAGTCAATGAAAAACTGTTTTTT
CASSLAWTVNEKLFF
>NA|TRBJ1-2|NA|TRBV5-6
TGTGCCAGCAGCTTTCCGACTATAGGGGGAGGCTACACCTTC
CASSFPTIGGGYTF
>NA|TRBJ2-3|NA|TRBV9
TGTGCCAGCACACAGGGAAACGCAGATACGCAGTATTTT
CASTQGNADTQYF
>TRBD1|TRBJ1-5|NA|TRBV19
TGTGCCAGTAGTATTTTGGACAGGGAGGATCAGCCCCAGCATTTT
CASSILDREDQPQHF
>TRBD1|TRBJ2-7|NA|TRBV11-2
TGTGCCAGCAGCCTCCCCGGGACAGGGTTCGAGCAGTACTTC
CASSLPGTGFEQYF
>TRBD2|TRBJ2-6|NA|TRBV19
TGTGCCAGTAGCTTCCCCTTGTCGGGGGGGCCTGGGGCCAACGTCCTGACTTTC
CASSFPLSGGPGANVLTF
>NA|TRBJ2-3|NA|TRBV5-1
TGCGCCAGCAGTGGAGGGGGGCCAACAGATACGCAGTATTTT
CASSGGGPTDTQYF
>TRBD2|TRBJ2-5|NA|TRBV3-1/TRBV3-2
TGTGCCAGCAGCCCCCCGACTAGCGGGGGCCCGAAAGAGACCCAGTACTTC
CASSPPTSGGPKETQYF
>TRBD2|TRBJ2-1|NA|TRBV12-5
TGTGCTAGTGGTTTGTCCCTAGCGGGGAGTTACAATGAGCAGTTCTTC
CASGLSLAGSYNEQFF
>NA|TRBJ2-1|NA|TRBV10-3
TGTGCCATCAGTGAGTCCCGGGGGCAGTTCTTC
CAISESRGQFF
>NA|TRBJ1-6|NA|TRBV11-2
TGTGCCAGCAGCTTTACGGGGGCGAAAAATTCACCCCTCCACTTT
CASSFTGAKNSPLHF
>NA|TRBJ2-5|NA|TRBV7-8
TGTGCCAGCAGCTTAGCCTATCCAAGGCAGGGGTTCGTCGAGACCCAGTACTTC
CASSLAYPRQGFVETQYF
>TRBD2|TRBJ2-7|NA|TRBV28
TGTGCCAGCAAAGGGCTAGCGGACTTCTACGAGCAGTACTTC
CASKGLADFYEQYF
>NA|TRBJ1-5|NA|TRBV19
TGTGCCAGTACCTCAGGCCGGGGTCAGCCCCAGCATTTT
CASTSGRGQPQHF